Given below is one T cell receptor (beta chain) in context. The antigen remains undetermined. Drawing of blood for sampling happened at baseline, at cycle 4 day 1, and at cycle 7 day 1. This table comes from immunoSEQ multiplex PCR, and its TCRdb copy is limited to in-frame clones, with some not included. Of about 83,000 clones in the sample, approximately 91% are singletons; the top ten hold 0.65% to 0.8%. The entry originates in a study of OX40 agonist ivuxolimab in advanced cancers. About the research overall: Patients received ivuxolimab, an agonistic anti-OX40 (CD134) antibody.

Study findings and constraints: Partial responders dosed at 0.1-3.0 mg/kg displayed clonal expansion ranking among the lowest.

The CDR3 consists of 14 residues. CDR1 and CDR2 (germline): LGHNA, YSLEER. V was clipped by 1 base and J by 4 bases, with 10 bases between them. The rearrangement links TRBV4-3 to TRBJ1-2, with D unclear. The sequenced sample was CD4+ or CD8+ T cells sorted from blood, obtained in a trial of the OX40 agonist ivuxolimab. The clonotype originates from an adult with an advanced solid tumor such as melanoma, head and neck, liver or kidney cancer. The CDR3 here is CASSQGVRGYGYTF. The DNA for the CDR3 is TGCGCCAGCAGCCAAGGTGTTAGAGGCTATGGCTACACCTTC.